This T cell receptor beta chain was profiled in a study of technical replicates of blood from several donors. Only in-frame clones appear in the TCRdb table, and some are missing; sequencing was by immunoSEQ multiplex PCR. The sample comprises fewer than 80,000 clones, around 85% of which are singletons, and approximately 5% rests with the top ten. The trim removed 2 bases at V and 0 bases at J, leaving 1 base unmatched. The CDR3 has 15 residues. Germline V gene sequence: CDR1 LGHNA, CDR2 YSLEER. Sequences were obtained from PBMCs. The receptor's source is a human donor in good health. Some clones in this sample may be carry-over from other donors' samples. This sequence joins TRBV4-3 and TRBJ1-3; 7 bases fit TRBD1. This CDR3 is CASSQRTGSGNTIYF. For the CDR3, the DNA is TGCGCCAGCAGCCAACGGACAGGCTCTGGAAACACCATATATTTT.